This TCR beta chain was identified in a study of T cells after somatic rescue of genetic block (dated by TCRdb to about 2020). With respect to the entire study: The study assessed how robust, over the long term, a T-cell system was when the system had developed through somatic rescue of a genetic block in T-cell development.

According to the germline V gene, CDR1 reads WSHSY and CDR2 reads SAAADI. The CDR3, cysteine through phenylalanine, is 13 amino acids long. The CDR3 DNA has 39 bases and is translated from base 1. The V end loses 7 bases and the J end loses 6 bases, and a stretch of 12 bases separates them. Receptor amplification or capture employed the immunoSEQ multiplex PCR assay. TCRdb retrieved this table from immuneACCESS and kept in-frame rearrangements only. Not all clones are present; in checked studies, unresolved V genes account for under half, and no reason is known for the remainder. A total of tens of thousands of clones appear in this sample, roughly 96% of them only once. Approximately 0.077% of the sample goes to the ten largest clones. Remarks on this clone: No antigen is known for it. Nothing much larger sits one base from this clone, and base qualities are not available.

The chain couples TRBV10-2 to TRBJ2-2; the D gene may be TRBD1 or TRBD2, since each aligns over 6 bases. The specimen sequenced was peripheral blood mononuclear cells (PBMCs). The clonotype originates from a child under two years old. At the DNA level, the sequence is TGCGCCAGCAAGGGGGGCCCTGCCGGGGAGCTGTTTTTT. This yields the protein CASKGGPAGELFF.